The source of this T cell receptor beta chain is a study of human T cells and chemical hapten exposure (dated by TCRdb to the early 2020s). Regarding the study in general: For sensitization, 2% DPC in acetone was applied to a 2 cm by 2 cm area of upper inner arm skin. Alopecia areata with under or over 50% scalp involvement, alopecia totalis and alopecia universalis were represented in the patient cohort, which was mostly female. This study followed changes in the peripheral blood TCR repertoire in vivo during primary and secondary sensitization of alopecia patients to the hapten diphenylcyclopropenone (DPC). Blood samples were taken from patients before sensitization (week 0) and then at 2, 6 and about 24 weeks after DPC sensitization. For TCR sequencing, blood came from about 29 alopecia patients at anywhere from one to four time points (pre-sensitization, 2, 6 and 24 weeks). Throughout the roughly 23-week study period, patients were also given weekly therapeutic DPC doses on the scalp. Libraries were pooled for sequencing, and variation in per-sample TCR yields was attributed mainly to small differences in library volumes within the pool. Patch testing on the upper back used Finn chambers containing 0.01% DPC, with scoring done after 6 days according to International Contact Dermatitis Research Group standards. On the study overall, not on this receptor specifically: Patch test score correlated positively with the number of PT1 expanded TCRs, reaching significance at thresholds 8, 16 and 32 but not at 4. Because every patient had alopecia, a presumed autoimmune disease, the patients' immune response might differ from that of healthy individuals. DPC sensitization did not change the number of TCRs with a frequency above 1 in 1000, and there was no evidence of changes in global repertoire structure. Significantly more large CDR3 similarity clusters were formed by expanded TCRs than by pre-sensitization or healthy control sets, consistent with antigen-driven responses. Repeated subsampling changed both the strength of the expansion versus patch-test correlation and the threshold at which the correlation became significant.

Preparation of the library involved RACE. TCRdb names NextSeq 500 as the instrument used. Library preparation attached unique molecular identifiers to individual cDNA molecules for quantitative, reproducible TCR counting. From each blood RNA sample, both TCR alpha and TCR beta chains were sequenced. Per the original workflow: The median number of TCRs per sample was 85,000 to 100,000, ranging from about 20,000 to 750,000. V, J and CDR3 annotation of the TCR reads was carried out using the Decombinator software suite. For PS versus PT1 abundance plots, all samples were subsampled to the same number of TCRs (28,000). TCRs were defined as expanded if absent before sensitization and observed at least eight times at the 2-week time point. TCRdb cleaned the public reads at Q25 with fastp, built clones with MiXCR and kept in-frame beta chains. Here each entry gathers all rows of one CDR3 protein and keeps the most common genes and DNA. The V and J calls, along with clone size, are taken from TCRdb and not from the paper's own processing. Present in this sample are tens of thousands of distinct CDR3 sequences, about 11% of which were seen just once. In total, the top ten clones hold 4% of the sample.

This specimen's time point label, interpreted: pre-sensitization, week 0. Reading the label with the study, this specimen's treatment or condition is: therapeutic diphenylcyclopropenone sensitization with weekly scalp DPC. Blood at each patch-test visit was drawn before the patch test was applied. Patients were considered eligible if aged 18 to 70, diagnosed with alopecia and deemed suitable for DPC therapy, and patients were excluded if pregnant. Total RNA was extracted from unfractionated whole blood collected in Tempus Blood RNA tubes. Measured from the cysteine to the phenylalanine, the CDR3 is 12 residues long. CDR3 DNA is the only sequence kept; it has 36 bases, read in frame from the first base. Here V drops 8 bases and J drops 8 bases, and the junction holds 7 bases not matched to any gene. The germline V gene specifies SQVTM as CDR1 and ANQGSEA as CDR2. This clonotype occurred a few times. What this receptor recognizes is not known. No much larger clonotype is one base removed from it; base qualities were not supplied.

The sample was whole blood, taken in connection with sensitization to the hapten diphenylcyclopropenone (DPC). The V gene is TRBV29-1 and the J gene is TRBJ2-1; 9 of the junction bases match TRBD2. This TCR derives from a woman aged 35 to 49 with alopecia areata. Some clones in this sample may be carry-over from other donors' samples. CDR3 sequence: CSFGGGVYEQFF. The DNA sequence is given as TGCAGCTTCGGCGGGGGGGTTTATGAGCAGTTCTTC.